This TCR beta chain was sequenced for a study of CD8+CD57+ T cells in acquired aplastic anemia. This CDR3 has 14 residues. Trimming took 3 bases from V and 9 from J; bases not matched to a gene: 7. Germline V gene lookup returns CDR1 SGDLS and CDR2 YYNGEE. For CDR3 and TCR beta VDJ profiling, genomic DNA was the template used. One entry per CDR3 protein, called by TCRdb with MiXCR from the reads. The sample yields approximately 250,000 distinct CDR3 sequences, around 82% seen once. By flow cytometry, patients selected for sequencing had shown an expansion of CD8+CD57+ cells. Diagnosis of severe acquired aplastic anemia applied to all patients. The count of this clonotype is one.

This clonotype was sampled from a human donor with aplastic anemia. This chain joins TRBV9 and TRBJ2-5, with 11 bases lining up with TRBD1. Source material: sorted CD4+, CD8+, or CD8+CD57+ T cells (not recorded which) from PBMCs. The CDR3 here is CASSDGTGGRPQYF. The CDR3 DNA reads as TGTGCCAGCAGCGACGGGACAGGGGGAAGGCCCCAGTACTTC. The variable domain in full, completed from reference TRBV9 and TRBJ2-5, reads DSGVTQTPKHLITATGQRVTLRCSPRSGDLSVYWYQQSLDQGLQFLIQYYNGEERAKGNILERFSAQQFPDLHSELNLSSLELGDSALYFCASSDGTGGRPQYFGPGTRLLVL.